The entry that follows covers one TCR beta chain sequence. Antigen: not known. The data are from a study of cytomegalovirus exposure and HLA in healthy donors. V dropped 0 bases and J dropped 2 bases, with 17 bases sitting between them. Germline CDR1 LGHNT, CDR2 FRNRAP. This CDR3 contains 17 residues. Study results and limitations: Presence/absence comparisons presumed near-even sequencing depth among donors. Per published reports, the classifier diagnosed cytomegalovirus status with high specificity and sensitivity.

In the PCR, 60 Vbeta and 13 Jbeta primers were used. Assay: immunoSEQ multiplex PCR; the TCRdb copy retains only in-frame clones and omits some. The data show 140,000 to 150,000 clones, with approximately 80% seen just once and about 2.2% held by the top ten. Material: PBMCs. The source of this sequence is a woman aged 18-35 years in good health and CMV-seropositive. This chain joins TRBV12-5 and TRBJ2-7; D might be TRBD1 (6 bases). CDR3 DNA: TGTGCTAGTGGTTTGGTACGGGGTTCAGGGGCTGCCTACGAGCAGTACTTC. Protein product: CASGLVRGSGAAYEQYF.